This T cell receptor beta chain was profiled in a study of blood T cells in healthy people across ages. Study-wide findings and caveats: Estimates of diversity drawn from one million T cells were considered underestimates.

For the second PCR, which ran for 7 to 11 cycles, a sample-barcoded 5' primer and a J-beta primer mix were used. TCRdb reprocessed the 5' RACE reads with MiXCR, giving one entry per CDR3 protein. The sample gives 1,300,000 or so distinct CDR3 sequences, 55% to 75% of which show up once; 6.7% is in the top ten. Investigators took 8.5 to 10 milliliters of peripheral blood from every donor. Details on this clonotype: Its antigen remains unidentified.

Per germline, CDR1 SQVTM and CDR2 ANQGSEA. V shed 2 bases and J shed 8 bases, with 19 bases lying between them. The CDR3 totals 15 residues. The sequence came from a young man in good health. The specimen was blood. The rearrangement joins TRBV29-1 to TRBJ2-1, with D possibly TRBD2 on 7 matching bases. CDR3 loop: CSVEKGEGGLDEQFF. The CDR3 nucleotides are TGCAGCGTTGAAAAGGGGGAGGGCGGATTAGATGAGCAGTTCTTC.